Sequencing of this T cell receptor (beta chain) was carried out in a study of cytomegalovirus exposure and HLA in healthy donors. Study-level information: Within an early data release were 85 million or so unique TCRs drawn from HLA-typed donors. Assignment to the Caucasian-associated ancestry cluster applied to approximately 80% of the approximately 370 genotyped donors.

Turning to this clone: A read error may account for a junction end that differs from germline.

PCR was performed using 60 Vbeta and 13 Jbeta primers. Method: immunoSEQ multiplex PCR; TCRdb's copy keeps in-frame clones and lacks some. This table holds fewer than 80,000 clones, 65% to 70% found once. The TCR was taken from a woman in her fifties or sixties in good health and CMV-seropositive. The sequenced material came from PBMCs.

CDR3 in amino acids: CSSSLSSRQGALENGYTF. The CDR3 bases are TGTTCCAGCAGCTTATCCTCCCGACAGGGGGCACTGGAGAATGGCTACACCTTC. The V call is TRBV7-9, the J call TRBJ1-2; the match to TRBD1 covers 10 bases. From germline, CDR1 is SEHNR and CDR2 FQNEAQ (reference sequence). The CDR3 runs to 18 residues.